This entry features one T cell receptor (beta chain) sequence. These data are taken from a study of blood T cell repertoires in COVID-19. As for the study in general: Some COVID-19 samples were acute and others convalescent; all came from the United States, Italy and Spain. PBMCs, B-cell-depleted T cells, or T cells provided the cDNA or gDNA that made up the material.

The J segment lost 2 bases and the V segment lost 9 bases, leaving 6 bases of the junction unmatched. The CDR3 has 14 residues. From germline, CDR1 is KGHDR and CDR2 SFDVKD. Participants, about 18 to 89 years old, spanned 25 or so US areas. Researchers sorted participants into cohorts using their self-reported clinical history. Here immunoSEQ multiplex PCR was the method, and the copy in TCRdb shows in-frame clones only, minus some. The repertoire consists of 400,000 or so clones, with approximately 85% occurring once and the leading ten covering over 2%. The origin of this receptor is a woman aged 40 to 49 with acute COVID-19. The material sequenced was PBMCs or T cells enriched from blood (not recorded which). The chain couples TRBV24-1 to TRBJ2-3, with TRBD1 matching 8 bases. DNA for the CDR3: TGTGCCACCGTAGACAGGGGTAACACAGATACGCAGTATTTT. This gives the protein CATVDRGNTDTQYF.